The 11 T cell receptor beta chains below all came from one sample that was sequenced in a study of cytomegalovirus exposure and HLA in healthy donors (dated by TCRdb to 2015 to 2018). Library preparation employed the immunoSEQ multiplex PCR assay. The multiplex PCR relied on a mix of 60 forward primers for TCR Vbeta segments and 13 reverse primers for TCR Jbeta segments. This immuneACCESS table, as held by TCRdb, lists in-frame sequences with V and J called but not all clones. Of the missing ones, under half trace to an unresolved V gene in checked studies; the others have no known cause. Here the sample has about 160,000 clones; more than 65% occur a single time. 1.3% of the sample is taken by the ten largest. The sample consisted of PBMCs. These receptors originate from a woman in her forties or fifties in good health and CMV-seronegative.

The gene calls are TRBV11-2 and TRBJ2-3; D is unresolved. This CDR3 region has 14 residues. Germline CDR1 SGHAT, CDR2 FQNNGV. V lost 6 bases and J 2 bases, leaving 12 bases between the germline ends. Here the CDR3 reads CASRMVGYTDTQYF. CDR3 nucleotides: TGTGCCAGCAGGATGGTGGGCTACACAGATACGCAGTATTTT.

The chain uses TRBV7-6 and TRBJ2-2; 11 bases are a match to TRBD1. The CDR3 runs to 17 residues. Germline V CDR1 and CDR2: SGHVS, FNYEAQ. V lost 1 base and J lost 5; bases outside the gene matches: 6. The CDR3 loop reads CASSLVRDRGLTGELFF. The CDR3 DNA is TGTGCCAGCAGCTTAGTCCGGGACAGGGGGTTAACCGGGGAGCTGTTTTTT. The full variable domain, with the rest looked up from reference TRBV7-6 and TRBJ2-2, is GAGVSQSPRYKVTKRGQDVALRCDPISGHVSLYWYRQALGQGPEFLTYFNYEAQQDKSGLPNDRFSAERPEGSISTLTIQRTEQRDSAMYRCASSLVRDRGLTGELFFGEGSRLTVL.

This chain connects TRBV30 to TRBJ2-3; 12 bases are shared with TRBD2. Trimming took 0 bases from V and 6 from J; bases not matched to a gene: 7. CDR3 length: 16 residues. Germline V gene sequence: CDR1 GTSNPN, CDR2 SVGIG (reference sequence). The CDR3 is CAWSVGLAGGSDTQYF. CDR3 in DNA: TGTGCCTGGAGTGTAGGGCTAGCGGGAGGGTCGGATACGCAGTATTTT.

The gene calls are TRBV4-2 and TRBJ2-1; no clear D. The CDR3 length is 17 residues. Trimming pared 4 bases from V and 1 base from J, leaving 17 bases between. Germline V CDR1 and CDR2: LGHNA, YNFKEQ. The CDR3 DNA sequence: TGTGCCAGCAGCCCACACCATGGAGTCGGGTCCTACAATGAGCAGTTCTTC. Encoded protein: CASSPHHGVGSYNEQFF.

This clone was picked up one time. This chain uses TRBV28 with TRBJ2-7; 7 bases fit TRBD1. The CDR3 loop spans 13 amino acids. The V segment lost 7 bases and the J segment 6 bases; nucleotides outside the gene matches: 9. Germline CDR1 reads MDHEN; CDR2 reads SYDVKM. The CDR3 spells CASNILQGFEQYF. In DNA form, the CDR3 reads TGTGCCAGCAATATTTTACAGGGGTTCGAGCAGTACTTC.

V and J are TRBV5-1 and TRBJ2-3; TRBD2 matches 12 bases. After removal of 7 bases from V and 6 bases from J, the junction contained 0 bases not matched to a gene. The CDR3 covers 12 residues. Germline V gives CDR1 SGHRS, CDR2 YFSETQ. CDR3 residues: CASGTSGDTQYF. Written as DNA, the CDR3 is TGCGCCAGCGGGACTAGCGGGGATACGCAGTATTTT.

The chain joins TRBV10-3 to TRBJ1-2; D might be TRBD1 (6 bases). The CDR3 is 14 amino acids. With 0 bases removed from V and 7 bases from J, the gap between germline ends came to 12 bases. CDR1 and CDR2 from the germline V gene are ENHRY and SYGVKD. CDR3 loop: CAISESRGLLGYTF. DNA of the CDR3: TGTGCCATCAGTGAGTCAAGGGGGTTACTTGGCTACACCTTC.

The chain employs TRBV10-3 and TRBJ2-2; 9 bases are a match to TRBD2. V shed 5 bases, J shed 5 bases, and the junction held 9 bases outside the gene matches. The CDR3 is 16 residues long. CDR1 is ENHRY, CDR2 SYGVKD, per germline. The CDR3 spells CAISPQPGLATGELFF. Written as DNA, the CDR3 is TGTGCCATCAGTCCCCAACCGGGACTAGCTACCGGGGAGCTGTTTTTT.

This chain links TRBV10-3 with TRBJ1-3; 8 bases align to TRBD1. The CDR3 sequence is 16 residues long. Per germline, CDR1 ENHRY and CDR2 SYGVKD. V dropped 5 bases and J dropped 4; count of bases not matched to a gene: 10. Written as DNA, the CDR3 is TGTGCCATCAGTTTTGTTAACAGGGGGTCAGGAAACACCATATATTTT. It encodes CAISFVNRGSGNTIYF.

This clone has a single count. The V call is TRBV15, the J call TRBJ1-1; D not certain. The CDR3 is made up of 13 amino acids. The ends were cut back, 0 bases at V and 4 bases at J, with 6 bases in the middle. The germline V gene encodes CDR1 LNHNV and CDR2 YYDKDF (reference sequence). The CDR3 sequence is CATSRDEGTEAFF. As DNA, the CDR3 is TGTGCCACCAGCAGAGACGAGGGCACTGAAGCTTTCTTT. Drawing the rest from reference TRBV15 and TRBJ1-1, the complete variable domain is DAMVIQNPRYQVTQFGKPVTLSCSQTLNHNVMYWYQQKSSQAPKLLFHYYDKDFNNEADTPDNFQSRRPNTSFCFLDIRSPGLGDTAMYLCATSRDEGTEAFFGQGTRLTVV.

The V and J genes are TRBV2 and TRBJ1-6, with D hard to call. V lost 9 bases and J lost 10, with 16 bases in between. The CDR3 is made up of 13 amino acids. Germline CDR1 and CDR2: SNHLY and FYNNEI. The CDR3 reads CASNREGRSPLHF. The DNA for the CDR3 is TGTGCCAGTAACCGGGAGGGAAGGTCACCCCTCCACTTT.